The entry below describes one T cell receptor beta chain. Its antigen is unknown. The sample holds no much larger clone one base away, and base qualities are not on file. CDR1 and CDR2 are read off the germline V gene as SGHDT and YYEEEE. Spanning cysteine to phenylalanine, the CDR3 consists of 16 amino acids. Just the 48-base CDR3 DNA is kept, in frame starting at base 1. From V the trimming removes 2 bases and from J it removes 1 base, while the gene matches leave 7 bases of the junction unaccounted for. The record originates from a study of cytomegalovirus exposure and HLA in healthy donors (dated by TCRdb to 2015 to 2018). Background on the whole study: According to an earlier analysis of 587 of the donors, some 180 million T cells yielded 100 million or so unique TCR beta sequences and approximately 300 Gb of sequence data. About 300 gigabases of sequencing data and 70 million to 100 million unique TCR sequences were included in an early release covering roughly 700 HLA-typed donors. Among the roughly 390 genotyped donors, more than 70% belonged to the genetic ancestry cluster associated with self-reported Caucasian donors. The study aimed to test whether cataloging public T cell receptors could reveal signatures of past pathogen exposure. The study used immunosequencing to profile the T cell repertoires of 670 or so subjects and linked those repertoires to cytomegalovirus serostatus. In addition to the first cohort of 500 to 850 subjects, a separate validation cohort of 120 different subjects was used. High-throughput TCR immunosequencing, statistical association of individual TCRs with disease status, and machine learning were combined to predict cytomegalovirus infection status. To study patterns of TCR occurrence, a later analysis re-analyzed previously published TCR beta repertoires from several hundred donors and added high-resolution HLA genotyping. Rather than using new phenotypic data, the later analysis identified candidate immune exposures from TCR beta sequences and from how often those sequences occurred across donors. An earlier analysis of 587 of the donors applied high-throughput TCR beta sequencing to assess whether each TCR beta V gene segment acted as functional or pseudogenic. Donor age, sex, ethnicity and CMV serostatus were collected together with the repertoire data. In a later genetic analysis, genome-wide SNP genotypes for about 55% of the roughly 700 donors were used, and that subset was treated as a discovery cohort. Every discovery cohort repertoire had been produced on one sequencing platform. HLA typing included class I and class II loci at four-digit resolution. The number of typed donors differed by locus: roughly 629-630 for A, B, C, DRB1 and DQB1; some 540 for DQA1; 606 for DPA1; and roughly 450 for DPB1. About five DR-DQ haplotypes were handled as single units for association and clustering, since linkage in the cohort was strong. Among roughly 400 genotyped donors of the cohort, an average of approximately 220,000 unique TCR beta nucleotide sequences was sequenced per donor, of which about 18% were non-productive. Beyond this particular receptor, the publication reports: A later analysis found that TCR association rates varied across HLA loci, with DRB1 alleles showing the most associated TCRs and HLA-C alleles the fewest. The classifier was reported to diagnose cytomegalovirus status with high specificity and sensitivity in both the original and validation cohorts. Compared with equally common non-associated chains, HLA-associated TCR beta chains in a later analysis were more clonally expanded and had lower generation probabilities. Correlated functional status among segregating V segments might be attributable to linkage disequilibrium, but an unknown experimental factor could not be ruled out. In a later genetic analysis, fewer N-insertions in productive TCRs were reported among donors in an Asian-associated ancestry cluster than the roughly 700-donor mean. Broadly in line with IMGT annotations, most TCR beta V segments showed up in productive rearrangements about 87% or about 30% of the time in an earlier analysis of roughly 590 of the donors. A later analysis associated 15,000 or so TCR beta sequences with specific HLA alleles at a false discovery rate of 0.05. Across donors, most TCR sequences were observed very rarely, whereas some public TCRs were present in many individuals. For the cohort, immune exposure information was limited to CMV serostatus. An association between a missense DCLRE1C variant and V-gene and J-gene trimming of TCR beta chains was found in a later genetic analysis and replicated in an independent cohort. In vitro tests confirmed that three of the cytomegalovirus-associated TCR beta chains recognize cytomegalovirus antigens. The presence/absence analyses assumed that sequencing depth was roughly uniform across donors, and that assumption may not be true. According to a later analysis, parvovirus B19, influenza, CMV and Epstein-Barr virus appeared linked to several top co-occurrence clusters. According to a later analysis, most CMV-associated TCR beta chains appeared to be HLA-restricted, and the HLA associations seemed to be driven largely by CMV exposure. When HLA alleles, especially DR and DQ, strongly co-occurred, TCR associations were difficult to assign to individual alleles. HLA typing was unavailable for some donors at each locus, so association tests used only the typed subset. The sequencing pipeline was judged likely to have produced a cluster of highly shared sequence variants as a technical artifact. Some IMGT-functional V segments, including TRBV6-2 and TRBV6-3, could not be distinguished by the 87-base-pair reads and were therefore excluded. The earlier analysis of 450 to 700 of the donors excluded approximately 17 rarely observed V segments, including chromosome 9 orphons, because counts were too low. A further reported finding was that TCR beta sequences accurately predicted the HLA-A and HLA-B alleles for most subjects in the first cohort. The study gave a list of some 150 TCR beta chains associated with cytomegalovirus. Only TCR beta chains were sequenced in this cohort, and the absence of alpha or paired-chain data limited detectable features. The authors suggested that the approach could potentially be extended to other disease states and immunological phenotypes.

Preparation of the library involved the immunoSEQ multiplex PCR assay. A mixture of 60 forward primers for TCR Vbeta segments and 13 reverse primers for TCR Jbeta segments was used in the multiplex PCR. A multiplex PCR assay on genomic DNA amplified the CDR3 region of rearranged TCR beta genes. The amplified TCR beta libraries were sequenced on the Illumina HiSeq System as 87-base-pair reads. The original pipeline was this. In a later analysis, tens of millions of unique TCR beta chains were counted across the 666 repertoires, and approximately 11 million of these chains were shared by at least two donors. A nearest-neighbor algorithm error-corrected the raw reads and collapsed the reads into unique sequences, merging closely related sequences to remove PCR and sequencing errors. To assign V, D and J gene segments, CDR3 sequences were aligned to IMGT reference sequences. Each retained sequence needed at least a six-nucleotide match to both a V gene segment and a J gene segment. Rearrangements were classified as productive when the CDR3 lacked stop codons and remained in frame with V and J, and all other rearrangements were classified as non-productive. CDR3 was defined according to IMGT convention as the region running from the second conserved V-encoded cysteine to the conserved J-encoded phenylalanine. Sequences without an unambiguous match to a single V gene segment were excluded from the earlier analysis of a few hundred of the donors. In an earlier analysis of 587 of the donors, V segments were called functional above 56.7% productive rearrangements and were called segregating when the between-donor standard deviation exceeded 5%. A statistical classification framework was built to diagnose cytomegalovirus status from the catalog of TCR beta chain sequences. In a later analysis, TCR nucleotide sequences were compared against IMGT/GENE-DB human TR gene sequences so that V and J genes could be assigned. In a later analysis, CDR3 sequences and most-parsimonious VDJ recombination scenarios were assigned using the TCRdist pipeline. In a later analysis, each TCR beta chain was defined by its CDR3 amino acid sequence together with its V-gene family, and reads lacking a unique V-gene family were excluded. A later analysis removed 450 to 600 highly shared, low-generation-probability nucleotide sequences to deal with suspected cross-contamination and a sequencing artifact. In a later analysis, a clonal expansion index was calculated for each public chain from normalized within-repertoire ranks of inferred template counts. In a later analysis, generation probabilities were computed with a VDJ recombination model fitted to out-of-frame rearrangements, and the resulting probabilities were checked against IGoR. Hypergeometric tests were used in a later analysis to score TCR-TCR, TCR-HLA and TCR-CMV co-occurrence, with a repertoire-size bias correction applied to the TCR pairs. In a later analysis, false discovery rates were estimated by permuting HLA or CMV assignments 20 times. A later analysis grouped co-occurring TCRs with DBSCAN, adding TCRdist sequence similarity when clustering within HLA-allele-positive subsets. Repertoires with fewer than 30,000 or more than 120,000 public chains were left out of co-occurrence clustering, as were a handful of repertoires with anomalous nucleotide sharing. The source is immuneACCESS, and TCRdb retained only in-frame sequences with V and J called. Part of the clones is not carried over; for the studies checked, unresolved V genes explain less than half of this, and the remainder is unexplained. V and J calls and clone size are copied from that table; D and trimming were computed from the DNA. The table for this sample lists around 37,000 clones; around 74% of them were counted only once. 6.3% of the sample is taken by the ten largest.

The cohort comprised under 700 healthy bone marrow donors. Cohort members were all nominally healthy when sampled, although unrecorded immune exposures were likely present. The donor tested CMV seronegative and was one of the 352 seronegative cohort members. A peripheral blood sample was provided by each donor, and peripheral blood mononuclear cells were used for TCR beta sequencing. Genomic DNA extraction from the blood cell samples was performed with the Qiagen DNeasy Blood Extraction Kit. This TCR came from a man aged 25 to 45 in good health and CMV-seronegative. Sequenced sample: PBMCs. The chain couples TRBV5-6 to TRBJ2-3; 7 bases in the junction line up with TRBD2. The CDR3 is CASSFRGGFGTDTQYF. The DNA reads TGTGCCAGCAGCTTTCGGGGAGGGTTCGGCACAGATACGCAGTATTTT.